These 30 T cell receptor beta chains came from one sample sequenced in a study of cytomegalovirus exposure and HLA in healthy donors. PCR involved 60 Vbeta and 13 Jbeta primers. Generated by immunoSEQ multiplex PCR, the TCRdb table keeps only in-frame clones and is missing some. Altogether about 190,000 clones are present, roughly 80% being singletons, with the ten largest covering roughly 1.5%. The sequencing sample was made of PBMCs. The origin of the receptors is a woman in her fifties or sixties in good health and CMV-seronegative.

CDR3 bases: TGTGCCAGCTCTCCCGGCCAGGCAATGAACACTGAAGCTTTCTTT. Its translation is CASSPGQAMNTEAFF. The chain recombines TRBV18 with TRBJ1-1; D unclear. Germline V gives CDR1 KGHSH, CDR2 LQKENI. Trimming took off 6 bases at V and 0 bases at J, with 14 bases between the two ends. The CDR3 runs 15 residues.

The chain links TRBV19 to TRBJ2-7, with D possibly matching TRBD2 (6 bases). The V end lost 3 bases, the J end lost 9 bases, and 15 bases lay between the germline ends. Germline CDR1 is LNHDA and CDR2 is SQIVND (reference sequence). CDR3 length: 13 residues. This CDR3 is CASSMSGTQGQYF. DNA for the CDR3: TGTGCCAGTAGTATGAGTGGGACTCAAGGGCAGTACTTC.

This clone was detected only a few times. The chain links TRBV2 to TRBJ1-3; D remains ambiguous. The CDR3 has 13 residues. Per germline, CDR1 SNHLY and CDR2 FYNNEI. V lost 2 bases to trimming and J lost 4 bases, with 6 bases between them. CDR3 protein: CASSELAGNTIYF. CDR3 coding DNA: TGTGCCAGCAGTGAATTAGCCGGAAACACCATATATTTT.

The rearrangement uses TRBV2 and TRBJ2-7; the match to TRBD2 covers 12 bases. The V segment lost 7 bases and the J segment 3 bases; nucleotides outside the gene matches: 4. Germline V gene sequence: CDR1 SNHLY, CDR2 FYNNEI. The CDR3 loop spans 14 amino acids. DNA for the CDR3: TGTGCCAGCACAAGACTAGCGGGGGACTACGAGCAGTACTTC. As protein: CASTRLAGDYEQYF. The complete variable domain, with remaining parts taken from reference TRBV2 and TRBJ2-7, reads EPEVTQTPSHQVTQMGQEVILRCVPISNHLYFYWYRQILGQKVEFLVSFYNNEISEKSEIFDDQFSVERPDGSNFTLKIRSTKLEDSAMYFCASTRLAGDYEQYFGPGTRLTVT.

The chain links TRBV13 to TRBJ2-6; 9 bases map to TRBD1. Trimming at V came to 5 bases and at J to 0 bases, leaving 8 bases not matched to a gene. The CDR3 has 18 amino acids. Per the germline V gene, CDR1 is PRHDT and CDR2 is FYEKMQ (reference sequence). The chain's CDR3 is CASSPQQGAPSGANVLTF. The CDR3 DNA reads TGTGCCAGCAGCCCGCAACAGGGGGCCCCCTCTGGGGCCAACGTCCTGACTTTC.

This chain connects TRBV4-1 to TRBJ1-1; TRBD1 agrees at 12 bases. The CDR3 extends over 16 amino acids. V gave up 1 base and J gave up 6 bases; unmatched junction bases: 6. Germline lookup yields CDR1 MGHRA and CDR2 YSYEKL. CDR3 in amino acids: CASSQGFGTGGSEAFF. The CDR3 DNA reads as TGCGCCAGCAGCCAAGGGTTCGGGACAGGGGGCTCTGAAGCTTTCTTT.

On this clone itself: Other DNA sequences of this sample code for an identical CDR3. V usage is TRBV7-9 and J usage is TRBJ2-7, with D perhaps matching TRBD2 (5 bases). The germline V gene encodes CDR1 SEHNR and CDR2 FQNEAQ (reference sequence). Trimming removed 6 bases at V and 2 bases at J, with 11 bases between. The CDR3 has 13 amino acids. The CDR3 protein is CASSLDGTYEQYF. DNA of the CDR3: TGTGCCAGCAGTTTGGACGGGACCTACGAGCAGTACTTC.

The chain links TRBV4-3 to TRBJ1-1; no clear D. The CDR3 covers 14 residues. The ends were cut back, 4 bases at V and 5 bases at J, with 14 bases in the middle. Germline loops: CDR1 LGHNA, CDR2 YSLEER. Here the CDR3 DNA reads TGCGCCAGCAGCCCCGAGCGCCTTAGGACTGAAGCTTTCTTT. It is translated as CASSPERLRTEAFF.

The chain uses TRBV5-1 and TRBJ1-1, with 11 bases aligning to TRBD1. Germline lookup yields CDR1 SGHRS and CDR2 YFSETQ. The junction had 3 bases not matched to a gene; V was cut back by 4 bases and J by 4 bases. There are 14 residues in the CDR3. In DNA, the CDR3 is TGCGCCAGCAGCGTGGGACAGGGGGGCACTGAAGCTTTCTTT. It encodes CASSVGQGGTEAFF.

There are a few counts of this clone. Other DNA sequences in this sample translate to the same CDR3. The CDR3 region has the DNA TGTGCCAGCAGCCCGGGACAGGGGGGCTACGAGCAGTACTTC. It codes for CASSPGQGGYEQYF. The chain has TRBV5-4 and TRBJ2-7; 11 bases fit TRBD1. The length of the CDR3 is 14 residues. Germline CDR1 is SGHNT and CDR2 is YYREEE (reference sequence). V shed 4 bases, J shed 3 bases, and the junction held 3 bases outside the gene matches.

CDR3 nucleotide sequence: TGCGCCAGCACCACCCGGGAGCGAGATACGCAGTATTTT. Protein sequence: CASTTRERDTQYF. V gene TRBV10-1 combines with J gene TRBJ2-3; D perhaps matches TRBD2 (6 bases). The CDR3 consists of 13 residues. CDR1 and CDR2 (germline): WNHNN, SYGVQD (reference sequence). V dropped 7 bases and J dropped 5 bases, with 13 bases sitting between them.

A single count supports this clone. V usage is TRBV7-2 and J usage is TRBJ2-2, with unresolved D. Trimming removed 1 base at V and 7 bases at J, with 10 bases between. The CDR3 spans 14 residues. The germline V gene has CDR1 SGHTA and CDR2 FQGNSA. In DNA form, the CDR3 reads TGTGCCAGCAGCTTAGATCTGTTCGGCGGGGAGCTGTTTTTT. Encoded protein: CASSLDLFGGELFF.

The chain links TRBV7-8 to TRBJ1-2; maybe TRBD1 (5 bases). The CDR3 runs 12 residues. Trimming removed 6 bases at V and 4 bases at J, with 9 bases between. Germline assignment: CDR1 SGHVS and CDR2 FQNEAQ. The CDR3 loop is CASRGPSYGYTF. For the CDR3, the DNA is TGTGCCAGCAGGGGGCCGTCCTATGGCTACACCTTC.

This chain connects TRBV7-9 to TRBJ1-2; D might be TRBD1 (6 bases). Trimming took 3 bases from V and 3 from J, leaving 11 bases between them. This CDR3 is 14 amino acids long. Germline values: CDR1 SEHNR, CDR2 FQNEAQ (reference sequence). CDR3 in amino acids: CASSFAGDYYGYTF. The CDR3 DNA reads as TGTGCCAGCAGCTTTGCAGGGGATTACTATGGCTACACCTTC.

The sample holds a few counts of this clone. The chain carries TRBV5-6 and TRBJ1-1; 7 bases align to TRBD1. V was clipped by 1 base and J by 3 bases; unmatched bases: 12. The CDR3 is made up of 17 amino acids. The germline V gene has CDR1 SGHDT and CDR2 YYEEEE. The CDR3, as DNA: TGTGCCAGCAGCTTGATCCAACACAGGGGCGGAGACACTGAAGCTTTCTTT. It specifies CASSLIQHRGGDTEAFF. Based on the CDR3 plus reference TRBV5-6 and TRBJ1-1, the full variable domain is DAGVTQSPTHLIKTRGQQVTLRCSPKSGHDTVSWYQQALGQGPQFIFQYYEEEERQRGNFPDRFSGHQFPNYSSELNVNALLLGDSALYLCASSLIQHRGGDTEAFFGQGTRLTVV.

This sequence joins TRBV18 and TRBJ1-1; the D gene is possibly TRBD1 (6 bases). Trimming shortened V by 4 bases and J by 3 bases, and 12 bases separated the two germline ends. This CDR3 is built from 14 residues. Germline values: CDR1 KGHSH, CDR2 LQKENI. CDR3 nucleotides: TGTGCCAGCTCACAAATTCCAGGGGACACTGAAGCTTTCTTT. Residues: CASSQIPGDTEAFF.

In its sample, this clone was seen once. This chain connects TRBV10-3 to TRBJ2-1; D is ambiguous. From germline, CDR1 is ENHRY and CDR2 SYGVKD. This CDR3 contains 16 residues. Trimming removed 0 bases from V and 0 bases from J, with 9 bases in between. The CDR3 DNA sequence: TGTGCCATCAGTGAGTCATCAGTACCCTCCTACAATGAGCAGTTCTTC. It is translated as CAISESSVPSYNEQFF.

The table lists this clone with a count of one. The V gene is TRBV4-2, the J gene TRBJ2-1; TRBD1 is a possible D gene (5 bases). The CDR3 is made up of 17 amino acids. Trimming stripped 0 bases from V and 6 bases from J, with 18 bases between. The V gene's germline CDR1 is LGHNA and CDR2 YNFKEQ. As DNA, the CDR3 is TGTGCCAGCAGCCAAGATCGAAAAGGGGTTATGGTCAATGAGCAGTTCTTC. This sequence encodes CASSQDRKGVMVNEQFF.

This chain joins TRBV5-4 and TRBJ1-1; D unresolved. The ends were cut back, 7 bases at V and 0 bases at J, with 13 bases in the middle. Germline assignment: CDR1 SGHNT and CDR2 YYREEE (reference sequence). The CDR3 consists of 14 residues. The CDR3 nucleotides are TGTGCCAGCCACAGACGGGGAATGAACACTGAAGCTTTCTTT. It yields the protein CASHRRGMNTEAFF.

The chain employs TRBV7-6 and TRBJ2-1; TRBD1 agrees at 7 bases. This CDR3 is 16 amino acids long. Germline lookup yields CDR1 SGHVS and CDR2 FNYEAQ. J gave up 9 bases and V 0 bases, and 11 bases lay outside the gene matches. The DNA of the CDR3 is TGTGCCAGCAGCTTAGCGCCAGGGGGTCCCCGGGCTGAGCAGTTCTTC. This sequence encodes CASSLAPGGPRAEQFF.

The CDR3 reads CASSVGGQTSYGYTF. CDR3 DNA sequence: TGTGCCAGCAGCGTGGGGGGACAGACATCCTATGGCTACACCTTC. The chain links TRBV9 to TRBJ1-2, with 7 positions matching TRBD1. The CDR3 sequence is 15 residues long. The germline gives CDR1 SGDLS, CDR2 YYNGEE. V lost 2 bases to trimming and J lost 4 bases; unmatched junction nucleotides: 8.

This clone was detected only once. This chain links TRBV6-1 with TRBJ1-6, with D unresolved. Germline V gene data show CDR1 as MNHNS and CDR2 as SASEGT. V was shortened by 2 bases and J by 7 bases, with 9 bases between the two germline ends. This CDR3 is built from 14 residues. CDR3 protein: CASSEITVNSPLHF. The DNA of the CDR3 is TGTGCCAGCAGTGAAATAACAGTAAATTCACCCCTCCACTTT.

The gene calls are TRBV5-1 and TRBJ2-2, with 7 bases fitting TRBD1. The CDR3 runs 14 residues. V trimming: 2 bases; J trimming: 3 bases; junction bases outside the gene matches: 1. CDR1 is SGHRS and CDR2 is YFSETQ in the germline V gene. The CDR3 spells CASSLQGHTGELFF. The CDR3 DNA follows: TGCGCCAGCAGCTTACAGGGGCACACCGGGGAGCTGTTTTTT.

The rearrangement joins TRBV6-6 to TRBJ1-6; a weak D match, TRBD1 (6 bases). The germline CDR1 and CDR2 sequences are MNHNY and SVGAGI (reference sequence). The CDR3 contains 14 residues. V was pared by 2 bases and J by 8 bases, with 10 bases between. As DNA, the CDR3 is TGTGCCAGCAGTTACAGGGGGTCGGATTCACCCCTCCACTTT. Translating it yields CASSYRGSDSPLHF.

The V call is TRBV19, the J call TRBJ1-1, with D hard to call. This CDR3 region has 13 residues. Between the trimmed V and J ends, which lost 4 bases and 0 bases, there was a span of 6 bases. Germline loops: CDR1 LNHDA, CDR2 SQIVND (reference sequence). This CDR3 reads CASSSAVNTEAFF. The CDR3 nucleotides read TGTGCCAGTAGTAGCGCGGTGAACACTGAAGCTTTCTTT.

Here the CDR3 reads CASRRISGRAGEQYF. In nucleotides, the CDR3 is TGTGCCAGCAGGAGGATTAGCGGGAGGGCCGGCGAGCAGTACTTC. The chain is built from TRBV6-6 and TRBJ2-7; TRBD2 matches at 11 bases. Trimming cost V 6 bases and J 6 bases; bases outside gene matches: 10. Germline V gene sequence: CDR1 MNHNY, CDR2 SVGAGI (reference sequence). This CDR3 has 15 amino acids.

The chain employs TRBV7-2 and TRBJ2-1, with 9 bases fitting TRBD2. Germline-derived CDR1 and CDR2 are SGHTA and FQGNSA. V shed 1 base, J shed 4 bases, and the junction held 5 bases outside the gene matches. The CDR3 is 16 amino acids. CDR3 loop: CASSLVSGGNYNEQFF. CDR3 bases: TGTGCCAGCAGCTTAGTCAGCGGGGGGAATTACAATGAGCAGTTCTTC.

In DNA form, the CDR3 reads TGTGCCATCAGAAGCGGACTAGCGGGGAGCTACGAGCAGTACTTC. This sequence encodes CAIRSGLAGSYEQYF. The chain has TRBV10-3 and TRBJ2-7; TRBD2 matches 12 bases. CDR3 length: 15 amino acids. CDR1 and CDR2 (germline): ENHRY, SYGVKD. The junction had 6 bases not matched to a gene; V was cut back by 6 bases and J by 3 bases.

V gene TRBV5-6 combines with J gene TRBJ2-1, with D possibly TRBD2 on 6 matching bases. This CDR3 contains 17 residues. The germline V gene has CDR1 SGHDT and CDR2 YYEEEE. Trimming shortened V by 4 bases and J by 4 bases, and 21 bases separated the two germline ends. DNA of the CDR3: TGTGCCAGCAGCCCCCGAGCGGGCCCCCTCCCATACAATGAGCAGTTCTTC. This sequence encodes CASSPRAGPLPYNEQFF.

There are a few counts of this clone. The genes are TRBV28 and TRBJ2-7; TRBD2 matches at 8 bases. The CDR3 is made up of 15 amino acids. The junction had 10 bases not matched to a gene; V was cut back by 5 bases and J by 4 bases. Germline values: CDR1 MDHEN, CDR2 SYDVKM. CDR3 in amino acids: CASSTTGTSQYEQYF. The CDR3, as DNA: TGTGCCAGCAGTACTACCGGGACTAGTCAGTACGAGCAGTACTTC.